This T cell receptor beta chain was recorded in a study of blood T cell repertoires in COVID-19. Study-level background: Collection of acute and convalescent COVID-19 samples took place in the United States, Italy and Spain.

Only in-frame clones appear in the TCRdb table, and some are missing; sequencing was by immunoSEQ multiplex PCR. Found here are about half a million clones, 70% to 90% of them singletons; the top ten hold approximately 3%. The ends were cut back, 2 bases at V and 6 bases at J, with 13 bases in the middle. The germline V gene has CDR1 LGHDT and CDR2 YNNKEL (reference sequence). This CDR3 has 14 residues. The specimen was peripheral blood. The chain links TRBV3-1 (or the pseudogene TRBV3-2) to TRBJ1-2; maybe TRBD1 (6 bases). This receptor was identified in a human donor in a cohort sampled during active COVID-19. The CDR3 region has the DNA TGTGCCAGCAGCCAAAGGGCACAGGGTCATGGCTACACCTTC. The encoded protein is CASSQRAQGHGYTF.